This TCR beta chain derives from a study of blood T cell repertoires in COVID-19. Seattle participants joined during active infection and were tracked over time. The repertoire was sequenced with immunoSEQ multiplex PCR; TCRdb's copy has only in-frame clones and lacks some. The sample includes 390,000 or so clones, approximately 89% of them seen just once. This clonotype was sampled from a young woman with COVID-19, enrolled during active disease. Sequencing input: peripheral blood.

The CDR3 sequence is CASEVGDREDGEQFF. DNA for the CDR3: TGCGCCAGCGAGGTAGGGGACCGGGAGGACGGTGAGCAGTTCTTC. The chain couples TRBV5-1 to TRBJ2-1; 7 positions agree with TRBD2. CDR3 length: 15 amino acids. Germline trimming cut 7 bases from V and 9 bases from J; bases unmatched to any gene: 16. Per germline, CDR1 SGHRS and CDR2 YFSETQ.